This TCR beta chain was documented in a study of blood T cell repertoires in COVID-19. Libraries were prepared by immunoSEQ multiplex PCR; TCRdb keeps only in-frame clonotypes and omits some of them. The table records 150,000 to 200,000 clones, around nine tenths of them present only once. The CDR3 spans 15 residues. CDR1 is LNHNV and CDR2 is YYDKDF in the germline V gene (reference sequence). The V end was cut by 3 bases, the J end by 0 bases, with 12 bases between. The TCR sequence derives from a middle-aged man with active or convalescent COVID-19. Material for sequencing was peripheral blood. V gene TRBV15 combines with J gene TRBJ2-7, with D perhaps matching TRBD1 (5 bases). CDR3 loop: CATSRGWGNSYEQYF. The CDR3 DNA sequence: TGTGCCACCAGCAGGGGATGGGGCAACTCCTACGAGCAGTACTTC.